Included here is one T cell receptor beta chain sequence, with context. Those who participated ranged in age from about 18 to 89 years and resided in roughly 26 US areas. V dropped 5 bases and J dropped 2 bases, with 14 bases sitting between them. The V gene's germline CDR1 is SEHNR and CDR2 FQNEAQ (reference sequence). This CDR3 is built from 15 residues. Using immunoSEQ multiplex PCR, the repertoire was profiled, and TCRdb retains in-frame clones only, with some absent. The sample yields approximately 200,000 clones, 75% to 90% seen once. This sample is drawn from a study of blood T cell repertoires in COVID-19.

The clonotype comes from a man in his forties or fifties who had recovered from COVID-19. This sequence joins TRBV7-9 and TRBJ2-3, with D possibly TRBD2 on 5 matching bases. Specimen: PBMCs or T cells enriched from blood (not recorded which). As DNA, the CDR3 is TGTGCCAGCAGCAAAGTATCCCGGGACACAGATACGCAGTATTTT. Its translation is CASSKVSRDTDTQYF.